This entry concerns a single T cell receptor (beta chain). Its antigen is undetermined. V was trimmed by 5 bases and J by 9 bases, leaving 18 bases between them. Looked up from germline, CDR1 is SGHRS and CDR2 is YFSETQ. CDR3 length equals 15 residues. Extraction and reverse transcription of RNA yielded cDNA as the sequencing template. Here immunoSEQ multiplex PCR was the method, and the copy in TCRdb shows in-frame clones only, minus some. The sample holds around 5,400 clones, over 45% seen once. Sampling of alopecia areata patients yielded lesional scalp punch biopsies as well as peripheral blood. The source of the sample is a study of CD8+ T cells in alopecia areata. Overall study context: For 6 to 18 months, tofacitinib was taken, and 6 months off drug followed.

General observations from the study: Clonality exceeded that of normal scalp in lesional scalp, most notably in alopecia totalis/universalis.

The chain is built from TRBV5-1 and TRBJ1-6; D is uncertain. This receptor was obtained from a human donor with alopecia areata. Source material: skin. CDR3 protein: CASSLDGQRSSPLHF. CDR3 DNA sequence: TGCGCCAGCAGTCTCGACGGGCAGCGCAGTTCACCCCTCCACTTT. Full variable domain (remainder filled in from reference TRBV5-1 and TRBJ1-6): KAGVTQTPRYLIKTRGQQVTLSCSPISGHRSVSWYQQTPGQGLQFLFEYFSETQRNKGNFPGRFSGRQFSNSRSEMNVSTLELGDSALYLCASSLDGQRSSPLHFGNGTRLTVT.